This paragraph reports one T cell receptor beta chain. The sample originates from a study of T cell responses to AZD1222 COVID-19 vaccine. The germline CDR1 and CDR2 sequences are LGHNT and FRNRAP. The V and J ends lost 1 base and 7 bases respectively, with 5 bases between them. The CDR3 extends over 12 amino acids. Some clones are missing from TCRdb's copy, which holds only in-frame ones; the method was immunoSEQ multiplex PCR. The table records around 140,000 clones, around 90% of them present only once. Sample: peripheral blood, taken 28 days after the second AZD1222 dose. The chain is built from TRBV12-5 and TRBJ1-5; D gene ambiguous. This receptor was identified in an adult who received the AZD1222 COVID-19 vaccine. Here the CDR3 DNA reads TGTGCTAGTGGTTTGGCAAACCAGCCCCAGCATTTT. It codes for CASGLANQPQHF.